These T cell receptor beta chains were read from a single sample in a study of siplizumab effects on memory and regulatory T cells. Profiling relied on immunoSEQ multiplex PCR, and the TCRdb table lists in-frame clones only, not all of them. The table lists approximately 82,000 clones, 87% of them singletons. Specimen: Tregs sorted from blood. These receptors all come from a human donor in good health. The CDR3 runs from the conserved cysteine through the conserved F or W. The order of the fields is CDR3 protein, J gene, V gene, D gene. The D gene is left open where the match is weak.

CASRQGALEQFF,TRBJ2-1,TRBV10-2,TRBD1
CASSPRDRSNTGELFF,TRBJ2-2,TRBV9,.
CASRPPGQANTGELFF,TRBJ2-2,TRBV7-9,TRBD1
CASRRFNEKLFF,TRBJ1-4,TRBV25-1,.
CASSFNRDGTQYF,TRBJ2-5,TRBV7-2,.
CATLDRTDTQYF,TRBJ2-3,TRBV5-4,TRBD1
CASSLAPGGFETQYF,TRBJ2-5,TRBV7-7,TRBD1
CASSFGTYEQYF,TRBJ2-7,TRBV6-6,.
CASSPGGGQYGYTF,TRBJ1-2,TRBV5-1,TRBD1
CASSSRILAGALISYEQYF,TRBJ2-7,TRBV7-2,TRBD2
CASRQGQGDTEAFF,TRBJ1-1,TRBV6-6,TRBD1
CASSLLPLTSTDTQYF,TRBJ2-3,TRBV5-1,.
CASSDPFGGGGYTF,TRBJ1-2,TRBV6-4,.
CASSTLGQPNSPLHF,TRBJ1-6,TRBV19,.
CASSGRSTEAFF,TRBJ1-1,TRBV7-2,.
CASSRSPGDTEAFF,TRBJ1-1,TRBV27,.
CASSLGGGSYNSPLHF,TRBJ1-6,TRBV5-1,.
CASKIRGTDTQYF,TRBJ2-3,TRBV6-1,.
CASTGTGGGGGTDTQYF,TRBJ2-3,TRBV5-4,TRBD1
CASSLSDRNYGYTF,TRBJ1-2,TRBV11-2,.
CASRPRGCQPQHF,TRBJ1-5,TRBV7-7,TRBD1
CASSSNYNEQFF,TRBJ2-1,TRBV11-3,.
CATRPTENSPLHF,TRBJ1-6,TRBV10-3,.
CASRETGVGSYEQYF,TRBJ2-7,TRBV28,TRBD1
CASSSSVHSGNTIYF,TRBJ1-3,TRBV6-5,.
CASRPGGPPSYEQYF,TRBJ2-7,TRBV28,.
CASSRGDRAPLHF,TRBJ1-6,TRBV19,.
CSVQGSGNTIYF,TRBJ1-3,TRBV29-1,.
CASSDAGAEAFF,TRBJ1-1,TRBV6-1,.
CASSGLAGYEYEQYF,TRBJ2-7,TRBV5-6,.
CASSPRREWNYGYTF,TRBJ1-2,TRBV27,.
CASSLGGGMVIVEQFF,TRBJ2-1,TRBV7-2,.
CASSRSGLGETQYF,TRBJ2-5,TRBV19,TRBD2
CASSASGAVHGYTF,TRBJ1-2,TRBV11-1,.
CASSFRDRDSYEQYF,TRBJ2-7,TRBV7-9,TRBD1
CASSQRPGQGADTQYF,TRBJ2-3,TRBV18,TRBD1
CSVEGTGGNYGYTF,TRBJ1-2,TRBV29-1,TRBD1
CASSYPSVFSYEQYF,TRBJ2-7,TRBV2,.